One sample yielded the 10 T cell receptor beta chains listed below, sequenced in a study of shared clonotypes between healthy human individuals. Positively selected for CCR7, the CD45RO-negative cells used as naive CD8 cells excluded terminally differentiated effector memory CD45RA+ cells. The assay was immunoSEQ multiplex PCR, and TCRdb's table has in-frame clones only and misses some. Of some 2,000,000 clones in the sample, about 95% were seen once. The source material was naive CD8+ T cells sorted from blood. These receptors were obtained from a man younger than 30 in good health.

V is TRBV30 and J is TRBJ2-1; D is uncertain. The CDR3 contains 13 residues. Germline V lookup: CDR1 GTSNPN, CDR2 SVGIG (reference sequence). V dropped 2 bases and J dropped 3 bases, with 8 bases sitting between them. The CDR3 DNA reads as TGTGCCTGGAGTCCCATGGGCTACAATGAGCAGTTCTTC. Amino acid sequence: CAWSPMGYNEQFF.

This sequence joins TRBV5-1 and TRBJ2-3; tentatively, D is TRBD2 (7 bases). V was shortened by 5 bases and J by 0 bases, with 13 bases between the two germline ends. The CDR3 loop spans 15 amino acids. CDR1 is SGHRS and CDR2 is YFSETQ in the germline V gene. The CDR3 region has the DNA TGCGCCAGCAGTCGACGGGGGGCGAGCACAGATACGCAGTATTTT. Amino acids: CASSRRGASTDTQYF.

V usage is TRBV6-1 and J usage is TRBJ1-1; 10 bases are a match to TRBD1. The germline CDR1 and CDR2 sequences are MNHNS and SASEGT. J gave up 2 bases and V 4 bases, and 7 bases lay outside the gene matches. This CDR3 region has 16 residues. CDR3: CASSGGTGATNTEAFF. The CDR3 DNA is TGTGCCAGCAGTGGAGGGACAGGGGCCACTAACACTGAAGCTTTCTTT.

This chain's CDR3 is CASRDRVDTQYF. The CDR3, as DNA: TGTGCCAGCCGGGACAGGGTAGATACGCAGTATTTT. V usage is TRBV2 and J usage is TRBJ2-3; 9 nucleotides line up with TRBD1. With V trimmed by 8 bases and J by 5 bases, 2 bases remained unmatched. Per the germline V gene, CDR1 is SNHLY and CDR2 is FYNNEI. The CDR3 is 12 residues long.

The chain employs TRBV7-2 and TRBJ2-7; D is uncertain. The V and J ends lost 4 bases and 2 bases respectively, with 12 bases between them. The germline V gene has CDR1 SGHTA and CDR2 FQGNSA. This CDR3 comprises 14 residues. This CDR3 is CASSSDLHPYEQYF. The DNA for the CDR3 is TGTGCCAGCAGCTCTGACCTACACCCCTACGAGCAGTACTTC.

CDR3 bases: TGTGCCAGCAACGGCGGGGTGAAACGGGTAGGGGACACTGAAGCTTTCTTT. Translating gives CASNGGVKRVGDTEAFF. This chain joins TRBV28 and TRBJ1-1; maybe TRBD1 (5 bases). The ends were cut back, 7 bases at V and 3 bases at J, with 24 bases in the middle. The CDR3 is 17 amino acids. Germline CDR1 MDHEN, CDR2 SYDVKM. The variable domain in full, completed from reference TRBV28 and TRBJ1-1, reads DVKVTQSSRYLVKRTGEKVFLECVQDMDHENMFWYRQDPGLGLRLIYFSYDVKMKEKGDIPEGYSVSREKKERFSLILESASTNQTSMYLCASNGGVKRVGDTEAFFGQGTRLTVV.

The gene calls are TRBV27 and TRBJ1-6, with a possible D match to TRBD1 (6 bases). The V gene lost 10 bases and the J gene lost 7 bases, with 17 bases spanning the gap. The CDR3 contains 14 residues. Germline V CDR1 and CDR2: MNHEY, SMNVEV (reference sequence). In DNA form, the CDR3 reads TGTGCCACCGCGGGGGGCGCTGGGAATTCACCCCTCCACTTT. This encodes CATAGGAGNSPLHF.

The V call is TRBV2, the J call TRBJ2-5; either TRBD1 or TRBD2 may supply D (5 bases each). The CDR3 is 14 residues long. Trimming left V 6 bases short and J 2 bases short, with 13 bases between. Germline loops: CDR1 SNHLY, CDR2 FYNNEI. CDR3 region: CASSEGPFQETQYF. The CDR3 coding sequence is TGTGCCAGCAGCGAGGGGCCCTTTCAAGAGACCCAGTACTTC.

The chain combines TRBV7-6 with TRBJ1-1, with D unresolved. The V gene lost 5 bases and the J gene lost 6 bases, with 13 bases spanning the gap. The CDR3 runs 13 residues. Germline-derived CDR1 and CDR2 are SGHVS and FNYEAQ. As DNA, the CDR3 is TGTGCCAGCAGCGCCGAGGCTAGCTCTGAAGCTTTCTTT. This codes for CASSAEASSEAFF.

The J gene is TRBJ2-5, the V gene TRBV2; TRBD2 agrees at 12 bases. The CDR3 has 17 amino acids. Trimming cost V 1 base and J 4 bases; bases outside gene matches: 7. Germline lookup yields CDR1 SNHLY and CDR2 FYNNEI. The CDR3 nucleotides are TGTGCCAGCAGTGAAGATCCTAGCGGGGGGGCAAGAGAGACCCAGTACTTC. Its translation: CASSEDPSGGARETQYF.